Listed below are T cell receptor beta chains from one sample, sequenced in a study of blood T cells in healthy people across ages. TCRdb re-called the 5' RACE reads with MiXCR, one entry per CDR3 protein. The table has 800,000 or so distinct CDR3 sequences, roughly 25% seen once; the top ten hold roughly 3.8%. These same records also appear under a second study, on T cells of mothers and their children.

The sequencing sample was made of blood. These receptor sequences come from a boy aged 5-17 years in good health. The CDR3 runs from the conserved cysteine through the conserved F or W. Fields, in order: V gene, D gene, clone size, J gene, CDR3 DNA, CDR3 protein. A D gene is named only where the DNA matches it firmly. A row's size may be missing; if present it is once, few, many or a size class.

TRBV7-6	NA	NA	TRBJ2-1	TGTGCCAGCAGCCCAGATCGGGGGAGCAAAGAGCAGTTCTTC	CASSPDRGSKEQFF
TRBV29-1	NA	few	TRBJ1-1	TGCAGCGTTTCGGCTAGGGCCGGGATTGAAGCTTTCTTT	CSVSARAGIEAFF
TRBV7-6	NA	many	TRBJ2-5	TGTGCCAGCAGCCTGCACCAAGAGACCCAGTACTTC	CASSLHQETQYF
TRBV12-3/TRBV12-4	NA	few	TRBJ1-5	TGTACCAGCAGTTTAATGACAGTCTATAGCAATCAGCCCCAGCATTTT	CTSSLMTVYSNQPQHF
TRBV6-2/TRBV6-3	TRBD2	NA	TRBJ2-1	TGTGCCAGCAGTTACCCGATAGCGGGAGTTACCAATGAGCAGTTCTTC	CASSYPIAGVTNEQFF
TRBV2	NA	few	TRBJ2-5	TGTGCCAGCGAGGGGCGGTCCCCCCAAGAGACCCAGTACTTC	CASEGRSPQETQYF
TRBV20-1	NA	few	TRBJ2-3	TGCAGTGCTAGAACCCCTATACACACAGATACGCAGTATTTT	CSARTPIHTDTQYF
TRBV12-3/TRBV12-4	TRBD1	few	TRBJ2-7	TGTGCCAGCAGTAGACAGGGTTTCGACGAGCAGTACTTC	CASSRQGFDEQYF
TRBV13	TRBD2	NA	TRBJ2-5	TGTGCCAGCAGCTTCTTTCTAGCGGGAGGGCCGGAGGAGACCCAGTACTTC	CASSFFLAGGPEETQYF
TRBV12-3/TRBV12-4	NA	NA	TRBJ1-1	TGTGCCAGCGGGGTTGGGGGATACACTGAAGCTTTCTTT	CASGVGGYTEAFF
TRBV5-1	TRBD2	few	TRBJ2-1	TGCGCCAGCAGCCAGACTAGCGGGAGTAGATACAATGAGCAGTTCTTC	CASSQTSGSRYNEQFF
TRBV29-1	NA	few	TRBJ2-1	TGCAGCGACAGGGACGGGTACAATGAGCAGTTCTTC	CSDRDGYNEQFF
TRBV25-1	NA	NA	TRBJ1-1	TGTGCCAGCAGTGAATCTGGGGGCGGGAACACTGAAGCTTTCTTT	CASSESGGGNTEAFF
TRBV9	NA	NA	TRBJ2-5	TGTGCCAGCAGCGTAGAGGAAGGGGCCCGGTGGCAAGAGACCCAGTACTTC	CASSVEEGARWQETQYF
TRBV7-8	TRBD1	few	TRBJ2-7	TGTGCCAGCAGCTCACAACCACTAGGACAGGGGGGCTACGAGCAGTACTTC	CASSSQPLGQGGYEQYF
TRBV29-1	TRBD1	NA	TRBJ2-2	TGCAGCGCGACCAGGACAGGGGGCGTAACCGGGGAGCTGTTTTTT	CSATRTGGVTGELFF
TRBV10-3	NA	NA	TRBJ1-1	TGTGCCATCAGTGTGTCGCAAGGGCTTGTCAAGGGTGCTTTCTTT	CAISVSQGLVKGAFF
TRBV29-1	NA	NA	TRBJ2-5	TGCAGCGTTGTTGGGGGATCTCTGCTCGGGGAGACCCAGTACTTC	CSVVGGSLLGETQYF
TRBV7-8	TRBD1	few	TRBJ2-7	TGTGCCAGCCACGGCGCGACAGGGATAAACGAGCAGTACTTC	CASHGATGINEQYF
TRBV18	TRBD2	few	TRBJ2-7	TGTGCCAGCTCACCCAGACTAGCGGAGGGAGGCGCCTACGAGCAGTACTTC	CASSPRLAEGGAYEQYF
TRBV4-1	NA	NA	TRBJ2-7	TGCGCCAGCAGCCAAGAGCCGTTAAGAGACGCGAGAGAGCAGTACTTC	CASSQEPLRDAREQYF
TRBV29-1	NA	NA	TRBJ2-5	TGCAGCGTTGATGGGGGGCGCCCCCAAGAGACCCAGTACTTC	CSVDGGRPQETQYF
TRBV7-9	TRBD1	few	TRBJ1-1	TGTGCCAGCAGCTCTGACAGGGATGGGAACACTGAAGCTTTCTTT	CASSSDRDGNTEAFF
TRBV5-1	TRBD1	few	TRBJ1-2	TGCGCCAGCAGCCCGACAGGGCCCTATGGCTACACCTTC	CASSPTGPYGYTF
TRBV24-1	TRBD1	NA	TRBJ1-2	TGTGCCACCAGTGACCCGTCCATACCGACAGGGGGCTACTATGGCTACACCTTC	CATSDPSIPTGGYYGYTF
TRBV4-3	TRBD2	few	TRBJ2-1	TGCGCCAGCAGCCAAGATGTAGCGGGGGCACAGTTCTTC	CASSQDVAGAQFF
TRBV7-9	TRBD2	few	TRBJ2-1	TGTGCCAGCAGCTTTGGGGAGGGATTGCGTAATGAGCAGTTCTTC	CASSFGEGLRNEQFF
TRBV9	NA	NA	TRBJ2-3	TGTGCCAGCAGCGTAGCACCGGGGGCCGTCGCAGATACGCAGTATTTT	CASSVAPGAVADTQYF
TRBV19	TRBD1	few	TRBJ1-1	TGTGCCAGTAGTACCCTCCGGGACAGGGGATTGAACACTGAAGCTTTCTTT	CASSTLRDRGLNTEAFF
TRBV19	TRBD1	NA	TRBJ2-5	TGTGCCAGTAGTAACCCCTCGACAGGGCTGAAGGAGACCCAGTACTTC	CASSNPSTGLKETQYF
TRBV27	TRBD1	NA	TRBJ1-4	TGTGCCAGCAGTGCATCGCAGGGGGGGTTCAGTGAAAAACTGTTTTTT	CASSASQGGFSEKLFF
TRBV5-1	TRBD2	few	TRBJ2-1	TGCGCCAGCAGCGGAGGGACTAGCGGGGAAGAGCAGTTCTTC	CASSGGTSGEEQFF
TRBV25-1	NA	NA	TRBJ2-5	TGTGCCAGCACAGGACCTCGGGAGACCCAGTACTTC	CASTGPRETQYF
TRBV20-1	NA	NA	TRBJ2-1	TGCAGTGCTAGAATTCCCCCTCTCTACAATGAGCAGTTCTTC	CSARIPPLYNEQFF
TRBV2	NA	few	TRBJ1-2	TGTGCCAGCATCCCCCTTCCGGGCAGGTCTGGCGGCTACACCTTC	CASIPLPGRSGGYTF
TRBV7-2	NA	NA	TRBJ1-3	TGTGCCAGCAGCTTAGAGTCAGGGAGGGTAGACACCATATATTTT	CASSLESGRVDTIYF
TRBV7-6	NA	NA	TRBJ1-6	TGTGCCAGCAGTCGTGGGGGCGGTGGAAATTCACCCCTCCACTTT	CASSRGGGGNSPLHF